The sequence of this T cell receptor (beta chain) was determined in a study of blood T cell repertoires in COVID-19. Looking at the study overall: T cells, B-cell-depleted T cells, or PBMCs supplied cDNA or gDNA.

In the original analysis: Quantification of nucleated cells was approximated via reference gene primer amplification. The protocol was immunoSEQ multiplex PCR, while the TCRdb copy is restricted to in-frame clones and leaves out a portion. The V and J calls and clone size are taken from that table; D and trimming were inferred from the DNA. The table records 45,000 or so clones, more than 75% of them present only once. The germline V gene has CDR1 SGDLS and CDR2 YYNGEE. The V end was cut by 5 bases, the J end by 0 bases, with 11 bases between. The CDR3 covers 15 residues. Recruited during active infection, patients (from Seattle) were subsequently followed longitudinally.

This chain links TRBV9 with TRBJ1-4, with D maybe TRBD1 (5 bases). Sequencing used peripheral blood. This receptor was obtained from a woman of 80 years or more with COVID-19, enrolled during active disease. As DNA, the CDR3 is TGTGCCAGCAGACGAACAGGTGCAACTAATGAAAAACTGTTTTTT. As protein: CASRRTGATNEKLFF.